This T cell receptor (beta chain) was identified in a study of cytomegalovirus exposure and HLA in healthy donors (dated by TCRdb to 2017 to 2019). Context from the whole study: An earlier analysis of roughly 500 of the donors reported 250 to 350 Gb of sequence data and around 100 million unique TCR beta sequences obtained from 180 million or so T cells. Roughly 290 gigabases of sequencing data and roughly 81 million unique TCR sequences made up an early release that covered 500 to 650 HLA-typed donors. Of the 300 to 450 genotyped donors, 80% to 90% were placed in the genetic ancestry cluster associated with self-reported Caucasian donors. The study aimed to test whether cataloging public T cell receptors could reveal signatures of past pathogen exposure. Using immunosequencing, the study profiled T cell repertoires from about 610 subjects and related those repertoires to cytomegalovirus serostatus. Along with the approximately 600-subject first cohort, a separate validation cohort of over a hundred different subjects was used. The study combined high-throughput TCR immunosequencing, statistical association of individual TCRs with disease status, and machine learning to predict cytomegalovirus infection status. A later analysis re-analyzed previously published TCR beta repertoires from 660 or so donors and added high-resolution HLA genotyping to study TCR occurrence patterns. Rather than using new phenotypic data, the later analysis identified candidate immune exposures from TCR beta sequences and from how often those sequences occurred across donors. An earlier analysis of 587 of the donors used high-throughput TCR beta sequencing to judge whether each TCR beta V gene segment behaved as functional or pseudogenic. Donor age, sex, ethnicity and CMV serostatus were compiled alongside the repertoire data. A later genetic analysis used genome-wide SNP genotypes for about three fifths of the 666 donors, treating that subset as a discovery cohort. All discovery cohort repertoires had been generated on a single sequencing platform. HLA typing covered class I and class II loci at four-digit resolution. Typing coverage differed by locus: A, B, C, DRB1 and DQB1 were typed in about 620-630 donors, DQA1 in 522, DPA1 in some 600, and DPB1 in roughly 450. Roughly 5 DR-DQ haplotypes were handled as single units for association and clustering, since linkage in the cohort was strong. Among over 350 genotyped donors of the cohort, an average of about 240,000 unique TCR beta nucleotide sequences were sequenced per donor, roughly 20% of them non-productive. Broader findings and caveats from the paper: The sequencing pipeline was judged likely to have produced a cluster of highly shared sequence variants as a technical artifact. A later genetic analysis associated a missense DCLRE1C variant with V-gene and J-gene trimming of TCR beta chains, and an independent cohort replicated the association. Most TCR sequences were observed very rarely across donors, whereas some public TCRs were present in many individuals. The 87-base-pair reads could not distinguish some IMGT-functional V segments, including TRBV6-2 and TRBV6-3, so those segments were excluded. In a later analysis, TCR association rates were found to vary across HLA loci, with the most associated TCRs seen for DRB1 alleles and the fewest for HLA-C alleles. Because counts were too low, roughly 18 rarely observed V segments, including chromosome 9 orphons, were left out of the earlier analysis of some 640 of the donors. Cytomegalovirus status was reported to be diagnosed by the classifier with high specificity and sensitivity in both the original and validation cohorts. In vitro tests confirmed that a few of the cytomegalovirus-associated TCR beta chains recognize cytomegalovirus antigens. The cohort was sequenced for TCR beta chains only, and without alpha or paired-chain data the features that could be detected were limited. According to a later analysis, most CMV-associated TCR beta chains appeared to be HLA-restricted, and the HLA associations seemed to be driven largely by CMV exposure. In the study, about 150 TCR beta chains were listed as associated with cytomegalovirus. According to a later genetic analysis, donors in an Asian-associated ancestry cluster had fewer N-insertions in productive TCRs than the approximately 700-donor mean. At a false discovery rate of 0.05, a later analysis linked 16,951 TCR beta sequences to specific HLA alleles. A later analysis reported that several top co-occurrence clusters appeared linked to parvovirus B19, influenza, CMV and Epstein-Barr virus. A later analysis found that HLA-associated TCR beta chains were more clonally expanded and had lower generation probabilities than equally common non-associated chains. A further reported finding was that TCR beta sequences accurately predicted the HLA-A and HLA-B alleles for most subjects in the first cohort. HLA typing was unavailable for some donors at each locus, so association tests used only the typed subset. The presence/absence analyses assumed that sequencing depth was roughly uniform across donors, and that assumption may not be true. The only immune exposure information available for the cohort was CMV serostatus. The authors suggested that the approach could potentially be extended to other disease states and immunological phenotypes. When HLA alleles, especially DR and DQ, strongly co-occurred, TCR associations were difficult to assign to individual alleles. Correlated functional status among segregating V segments might be attributable to linkage disequilibrium, but an unknown experimental factor could not be ruled out. Broadly in line with IMGT annotations, most TCR beta V segments showed up in productive rearrangements about 87% or about 30% of the time in an earlier analysis of under 700 of the donors.

The cohort consisted of some 670 healthy bone marrow donors. At the time of sampling, every cohort member was nominally healthy, though immune exposures that went unrecorded were likely present. The donor tested CMV seropositive and was one of the 289 seropositive cohort members. A peripheral blood sample was collected from each donor, and TCR beta sequencing was performed on peripheral blood mononuclear cells. The Qiagen DNeasy Blood Extraction Kit was used to extract genomic DNA from the blood cell samples. Trimming costs V 0 bases and J 0 bases, and their ends lie 7 bases apart. CDR1 and CDR2, per the germline V gene, are SGHRS and YFSETQ. The CDR3 contains 15 residues, cysteine and phenylalanine counted. The sequence is cut down to CDR3 DNA, 45 bases in frame from base 1. For this clone: Its recognized antigen is unknown. The record has no base qualities; no much larger clone is one base away.

Library construction relied on the immunoSEQ multiplex PCR assay. A mixture of 60 forward primers for TCR Vbeta segments and 13 reverse primers for TCR Jbeta segments was used in the multiplex PCR. A multiplex PCR assay on genomic DNA amplified the CDR3 region of rearranged TCR beta genes. On the Illumina HiSeq System, the amplified TCR beta libraries were sequenced as 87-base-pair reads. Turning to the authors' computational methods: In a later analysis, 80 million or so unique TCR beta chains were counted across the roughly 670 repertoires, and roughly 11 million of these chains were shared by at least two donors. A nearest-neighbor algorithm error-corrected the raw reads and collapsed the reads into unique sequences, merging closely related sequences to remove PCR and sequencing errors. Alignment of CDR3 sequences to IMGT reference sequences was used to assign V, D and J gene segments. For a sequence to be retained, a match of at least six nucleotides to both a V gene segment and a J gene segment was required. Rearrangements were classified as productive when the CDR3 lacked stop codons and remained in frame with V and J, and all other rearrangements were classified as non-productive. Following IMGT convention, CDR3 was defined as the stretch from the second conserved V-encoded cysteine up to the conserved J-encoded phenylalanine. The earlier analysis of 450 to 750 of the donors excluded any sequence lacking an unambiguous match to a single V gene segment. In an earlier analysis of a few hundred of the donors, a V segment was called functional when productive rearrangements were above 56.7%, and segregating when the standard deviation between donors exceeded 5%. A statistical classification framework was developed to diagnose cytomegalovirus status using the catalog of TCR beta chain sequences. A later analysis assigned V and J genes by comparing TCR nucleotide sequences with IMGT/GENE-DB human TR gene sequences. The TCRdist pipeline was used in a later analysis to assign CDR3 sequences and most-parsimonious VDJ recombination scenarios. In a later analysis, each TCR beta chain was defined by its CDR3 amino acid sequence together with its V-gene family, and reads lacking a unique V-gene family were excluded. A later analysis removed 550 to 650 highly shared, low-generation-probability nucleotide sequences to deal with suspected cross-contamination and a sequencing artifact. For each public chain, a later analysis derived a clonal expansion index from normalized ranks of inferred template counts within each repertoire. In a later analysis, generation probabilities were computed using a VDJ recombination model fitted to out-of-frame rearrangements, and the results were checked against IGoR. Hypergeometric tests were used in a later analysis to score TCR-TCR, TCR-HLA and TCR-CMV co-occurrence, with a repertoire-size bias correction applied to the TCR pairs. False discovery rates were estimated in a later analysis by permuting HLA or CMV assignments 20 times. In a later analysis, co-occurring TCRs were grouped with DBSCAN, and TCRdist sequence similarity was added when clustering was performed within HLA-allele-positive subsets. Repertoires with fewer than 30,000 or more than 120,000 public chains, plus five repertoires with anomalous nucleotide sharing, were excluded from co-occurrence clustering. The table comes from immuneACCESS by way of TCRdb, which keeps in-frame sequences with V and J called. Part of the clones is missing from these tables; in studies checked, under half for an unresolved V gene and the rest for unknown reasons. The DNA was the basis for D and trimming; V, J and clone size are from that table. The sample profile shows under 130,000 clones; roughly 70% of them were found once. Approximately 10% of the sample lies in the top ten.

The sequencing sample was made of PBMCs. This clonotype was sampled from a man in his forties in good health and CMV-seropositive. The V and J segments used are TRBV5-1 and TRBJ1-3, with no confidently assigned D gene. CDR3 reads: CASSLDSGSGNTIYF. DNA sequence: TGCGCCAGCAGCTTGGACTCTGGCTCTGGAAACACCATATATTTT.